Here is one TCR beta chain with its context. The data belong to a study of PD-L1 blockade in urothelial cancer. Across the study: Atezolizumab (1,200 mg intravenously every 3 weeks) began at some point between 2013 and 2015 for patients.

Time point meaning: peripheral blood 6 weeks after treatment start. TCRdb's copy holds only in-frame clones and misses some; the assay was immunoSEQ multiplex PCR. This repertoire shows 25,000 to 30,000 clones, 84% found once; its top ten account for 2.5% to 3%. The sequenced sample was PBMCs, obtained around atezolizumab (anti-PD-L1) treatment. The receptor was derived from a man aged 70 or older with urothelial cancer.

As DNA, the CDR3 is TGTGCCATCCATGGGGCCAACGTCCTGACTTTC. Encoded protein: CAIHGANVLTF. The rearrangement links TRBV10-3 to TRBJ2-6; D gene uncertain. Per germline, CDR1 ENHRY and CDR2 SYGVKD. V lost 8 bases to trimming and J lost 3 bases, with 2 bases between them. The CDR3 contains 11 residues.